A single sample gave rise to the 2 T cell receptor beta chains below, sequenced in a study of blood T cell repertoires in COVID-19. Data came from immunoSEQ multiplex PCR; TCRdb stores just in-frame clones and leaves some out. Counted here are roughly 250,000 clones, approximately 90% occurring once; the ten biggest clones make up roughly 0.8%. Sequenced material: peripheral blood. The receptor set was obtained from a man aged 30 to 45 with acute or convalescent COVID-19.

This clone has a handful of counts. The CDR3 coding sequence is TGTGCCAGTAAGACAGGCCCGGGAAACACCATATATTTT. Translating it yields CASKTGPGNTIYF. The rearrangement links TRBV6-5 to TRBJ1-3; TRBD1 is a possible D gene (6 bases). CDR1 MNHEY and CDR2 SVGAGI come from the germline V gene. Deletions cut 9 bases from V and 4 bases from J, with 13 bases between. This CDR3 is 13 amino acids long.

J is TRBJ1-5 and V is TRBV15; 8 nucleotides match TRBD1. The CDR3 is made up of 13 amino acids. Losses at the gene ends were 7 bases for V and 5 bases for J; bases not matched to a gene: 4. CDR1 LNHNV and CDR2 YYDKDF come from the germline V gene (reference sequence). The CDR3 reads CATTRGQDQPQHF. The CDR3 DNA follows: TGTGCCACCACCAGGGGGCAGGATCAGCCCCAGCATTTT.